Listed here are 25 T cell receptor beta chains from one sample, sequenced in a study of naive and memory T cell subsets. Both TRBC1 and TRBC2 were covered by a beta constant-region primer of two equimolar oligonucleotides. The ligated cDNA underwent four PCR rounds using SP2 and nested alpha and beta constant-region primers. TCRdb analysed the UMI-ligation and nested PCR reads with MiXCR anew, one entry per CDR3 protein. The sample holds 4,000 to 5,000 distinct CDR3 sequences, less than 5.5% seen once. Sequencing input: effector memory CD8+ T cells from blood. Documented subset: effector memory, CD45RA- CD27-. Receptor source: a human donor in good health.

Sample share makes this clonotype medium-sized. The rearrangement joins TRBV28 to TRBJ2-4; TRBD1 matches at 12 bases. The CDR3 contains 14 residues. Germline V gives CDR1 MDHEN, CDR2 SYDVKM. V gave up 7 bases and J gave up 7 bases; unmatched junction bases: 5. Written as DNA, the CDR3 is TGTGCCAGCAAAGGGACAGGGGGCCGGAACATTCAGTACTTC. This sequence encodes CASKGTGGRNIQYF.

This clonotype came up many times. The V call is TRBV2, the J call TRBJ1-2, with 8 positions matching TRBD1. The CDR3 length is 13 residues. Looked up from germline, CDR1 is SNHLY and CDR2 is FYNNEI. Trimming took 9 bases from V and 0 from J; bases not matched to a gene: 3. The CDR3 DNA reads TGTGCCAGGGGACAGGAGACTAACTATGGCTACACCTTC. Encoded protein: CARGQETNYGYTF.

Comment on this clonotype: At one of its ends the junction is not consistent with the germline gene, which may arise from a read error. The V call is TRBV7-6, the J call TRBJ2-6, with D tentatively TRBD2 (6 bases). The CDR3 length is 18 residues. Germline lookup yields CDR1 SGHVS and CDR2 FNYEAQ. Written as DNA, the CDR3 is TGTGCCAGCAGCTGGGGGGATAAGGGGAAATCTGGGGCCAAAGTCCTGAATTTC. Its protein product is CASSWGDKGKSGAKVLNF.

This clonotype has ten or more counts. V usage is TRBV6-2 or TRBV6-3 and J usage is TRBJ2-2; TRBD1 matches at 8 bases. After removal of 2 bases from V and 5 bases from J, the junction contained 10 bases not matched to a gene. The CDR3 is made up of 17 amino acids. Per germline, CDR1 MNHEY and CDR2 SVGEGT. CDR3: CASSYTPGGPGTGELFF. CDR3 nucleotides: TGTGCCAGCAGTTACACCCCAGGGGGCCCGGGAACCGGGGAGCTGTTTTTT.

This clonotype is hyperexpanded (1% or more). The chain is built from TRBV7-9 and TRBJ2-3, with D unclear. The CDR3 spans 12 residues. V gave up 1 base and J gave up 10 bases, with 9 bases separating them. The germline CDR1 and CDR2 sequences are SEHNR and FQNEAQ (reference sequence). The CDR3: CASSLGSSAQYF. The DNA of the CDR3 is TGTGCCAGCAGCTTAGGATCCTCGGCGCAGTATTTT.

This clonotype appeared many times. The CDR3 coding sequence is TGTGCCAGCACGGGACTAGCGGGAGGGGTTGATGAGCAGTTCTTC. Protein sequence: CASTGLAGGVDEQFF. The chain carries TRBV6-1 and TRBJ2-1; 16 positions match TRBD2. Looked up from germline, CDR1 is MNHNS and CDR2 is SASEGT. With V trimmed by 7 bases and J by 8 bases, 5 bases remained unmatched. This CDR3 region has 15 residues.

By share, this clonotype ranks as medium-sized. The CDR3 loop is CAAGIGQGGAETQYF. CDR3 bases: TGTGCCGCCGGCATCGGACAGGGTGGGGCCGAGACCCAGTACTTC. The chain employs TRBV6-1 and TRBJ2-5; TRBD1 aligns across 8 bases. V lost 11 bases, J lost 5 bases, and 16 bases stayed unmatched. The V gene's germline CDR1 is MNHNS and CDR2 SASEGT. This CDR3 has 15 residues.

Within the sample, this clonotype is medium-sized. The J gene is TRBJ2-3, the V gene TRBV3-1; D perhaps matches TRBD2 (6 bases). CDR1 is LGHDT and CDR2 is YNNKEL in the germline V gene (reference sequence). With 4 bases removed from V and 0 bases from J, the gap between germline ends came to 17 bases. The CDR3 is 17 amino acids. CDR3 residues: CASSRSTPGASTDTQYF. The CDR3 DNA is TGTGCCAGCAGCCGTTCTACTCCGGGAGCCAGCACAGATACGCAGTATTTT.

This clonotype was seen at least ten times. J is TRBJ2-3 and V is TRBV3-1, with 7 bases lining up with TRBD2. Germline V lookup: CDR1 LGHDT, CDR2 YNNKEL (reference sequence). The V segment lost 3 bases and the J segment 1 base; nucleotides outside the gene matches: 7. This CDR3 comprises 16 residues. Written as DNA, the CDR3 is TGTGCCAGCAGCCAGAAGGCTACTAGCGGCACAGATACGCAGTATTTT. Its translation: CASSQKATSGTDTQYF.

Concerning this clonotype: One base away lies a much larger clone, so this may be a sequencing read error. The V call is TRBV12-3 or TRBV12-4, the J call TRBJ1-1; D gene unclear. Trimming cost V 7 bases and J 2 bases, with 11 bases left between them. CDR3 size: 13 residues. DNA of the CDR3: TGTGCCAGCATTTGGTTGAGAAACACTGAAGCTTTCTTT. Translated: CASIWLRNTEAFF.

There are many counts of this clonotype. The V and J genes are TRBV12-3 or TRBV12-4 and TRBJ2-3; D is unclear. The V end lost 0 bases, the J end lost 6 bases, and 1 base lay between the germline ends. The CDR3 totals 11 residues. Here the CDR3 reads CASSLADTQYF. In nucleotides, the CDR3 is TGTGCCAGCAGTTTAGCGGATACGCAGTATTTT.

V usage is TRBV7-9 and J usage is TRBJ2-1; D tentatively reads TRBD1 or TRBD2 (5 bases each). The CDR3 is 19 residues long. The germline CDR1 and CDR2 sequences are SEHNR and FQNEAQ (reference sequence). Trimming stripped 4 bases from V and 1 base from J, with 23 bases between. CDR3 protein: CASSSWGRGAAASYNEQFF. CDR3 in DNA: TGTGCCAGCAGCTCATGGGGGAGAGGGGCGGCGGCTTCCTACAATGAGCAGTTCTTC.

The rearrangement links TRBV4-3 to TRBJ2-7; 9 bases fit TRBD1. V was clipped by 1 base and J by 3 bases; unmatched bases: 7. Per the germline V gene, CDR1 is LGHNA and CDR2 is YSLEER. The CDR3 has 16 residues. The CDR3 DNA follows: TGCGCCAGCAGCCAAGGCCGGGACAGGGTAGTCTACGAGCAGTACTTC. Encoded protein: CASSQGRDRVVYEQYF.

This clonotype was counted ten times or more. The chain is built from TRBV30 and TRBJ2-7; D remains unclear. CDR1 GTSNPN and CDR2 SVGIG come from the germline V gene (reference sequence). The CDR3 is made up of 11 amino acids. Trimming took off 5 bases at V and 2 bases at J, with 7 bases between the two ends. The CDR3 region has the DNA TGTGCCTGGGGTAGGGCCTACGAGCAGTACTTC. Its protein product is CAWGRAYEQYF. The whole variable domain, remainder taken from reference TRBV30 and TRBJ2-7, is SQTIHQWPATLVQPVGSPLSLECTVEGTSNPNLYWYRQAAGRGLQLLFYSVGIGQISSEVPQNLSASRPQDRQFILSSKKLLLSDSGFYLCAWGRAYEQYFGPGTRLTVT.

This clonotype has at least ten counts. The rearrangement links TRBV5-6 to TRBJ2-1; 7 bases agree with TRBD2. Germline lookup yields CDR1 SGHDT and CDR2 YYEEEE. The CDR3 loop spans 18 amino acids. V lost 6 bases, J lost 8 bases, and 23 bases stayed unmatched. The CDR3 DNA is TGTGCCAGCACTGAGATTCTGAAGGGACTATCGTGGGGGGATGAGCAGTTCTTC. Protein sequence: CASTEILKGLSWGDEQFF.

By share, this clonotype ranks as medium-sized (0.01 to 0.1%). This chain joins TRBV6-4 and TRBJ1-1; D not certain. The V gene's germline CDR1 is MRHNA and CDR2 SNTAGT. The CDR3 is 13 residues long. The V end lost 3 bases, the J end lost 1 base, and 6 bases lay between the germline ends. The CDR3 nucleotides read TGTGCCAGCAGTGAAAAGGGGAACACTGAAGCTTTCTTT. This encodes CASSEKGNTEAFF.

In its sample, this clonotype was seen many times. At one of its ends the junction is not consistent with the germline gene, which may arise from a read error. The chain recombines TRBV4-3 with TRBJ2-7, with a weak D call TRBD2 (6 bases). From germline, CDR1 is LGHNA and CDR2 YSLEER. This CDR3 is 15 amino acids long. The CDR3 DNA is TGCGCCAGCAGCCAAGTAGAGGGAGGCTCCCACGAGCAGTACTTC. It is translated as CASSQVEGGSHEQYF.

In this sample, this clonotype turned up many times. V usage is TRBV7-9 and J usage is TRBJ1-1, with no clear D. CDR1 and CDR2 from the germline V gene are SEHNR and FQNEAQ (reference sequence). CDR3 length: 12 amino acids. Trimming removed 5 bases at V and 11 bases at J, with 15 bases between. The CDR3 is CASSPDPGGAFF. CDR3 bases: TGTGCCAGCAGCCCCGATCCCGGCGGGGCTTTCTTT.

This clonotype was seen more than once but under ten times. The rearrangement joins TRBV13 to TRBJ2-1; D uncertain. This CDR3 comprises 16 residues. Per the germline V gene, CDR1 is PRHDT and CDR2 is FYEKMQ (reference sequence). V lost 4 bases to trimming and J lost 0 bases, with 13 bases between them. As DNA, the CDR3 is TGTGCCAGCAGCTCTCACCTCACGAGCTCCTACAATGAGCAGTTCTTC. Its translation: CASSSHLTSSYNEQFF.

This clonotype was counted between two and nine times. The chain employs TRBV30 and TRBJ2-2; D possibly matches TRBD1 or TRBD2 (5 bases each). The CDR3 has 16 amino acids. The V gene's germline CDR1 is GTSNPN and CDR2 SVGIG (reference sequence). V gave up 2 bases and J gave up 2 bases, with 15 bases separating them. CDR3 amino acids: CAWSPPPGRNTGELFF. CDR3 bases: TGTGCCTGGAGTCCCCCTCCAGGGAGAAACACCGGGGAGCTGTTTTTT.

The rearrangement links TRBV11-2 to TRBJ2-1; 14 bases fit TRBD2. CDR1 and CDR2 from the germline V gene are SGHAT and FQNNGV. The CDR3 consists of 17 residues. Trimming at V came to 2 bases and at J to 8 bases, leaving 8 bases not matched to a gene. The CDR3 DNA is TGTGCCAGCAGCTTAACCGGGACTAGCGGGAGTGGGGATGAGCAGTTCTTC. It encodes CASSLTGTSGSGDEQFF. Using reference TRBV11-2 and TRBJ2-1 for the parts outside the CDR3, the full variable domain is EAGVAQSPRYKIIEKRQSVAFWCNPISGHATLYWYQQILGQGPKLLIQFQNNGVVDDSQLPKDRFSAERLKGVDSTLKIQPAKLEDSAVYLCASSLTGTSGSGDEQFFGPGTRLTVL.

This clonotype is medium-sized. This chain uses TRBV11-2 with TRBJ2-4; no definite D call. Germline-derived CDR1 and CDR2 are SGHAT and FQNNGV. The CDR3 runs 12 residues. V was clipped by 5 bases and J by 4 bases, with 6 bases between them. The CDR3 loop reads CASSQGKNIQYF. Written as DNA, the CDR3 is TGTGCCAGCAGCCAAGGGAAAAACATTCAGTACTTC. The complete variable domain, with remaining parts taken from reference TRBV11-2 and TRBJ2-4, reads EAGVAQSPRYKIIEKRQSVAFWCNPISGHATLYWYQQILGQGPKLLIQFQNNGVVDDSQLPKDRFSAERLKGVDSTLKIQPAKLEDSAVYLCASSQGKNIQYFGAGTRLSVL.

This clonotype was seen many times. This chain joins TRBV11-2 and TRBJ2-1, with 11 positions matching TRBD2. The CDR3 length is 17 residues. The germline gives CDR1 SGHAT, CDR2 FQNNGV. V dropped 4 bases and J dropped 5; count of bases not matched to a gene: 10. CDR3 sequence reads: CASSSRLAGRIDNEQFF. For the CDR3, the DNA is TGTGCCAGCAGCTCCCGACTAGCGGGAAGAATCGACAATGAGCAGTTCTTC.

This clonotype was observed a few times. The chain carries TRBV20-1 and TRBJ2-1; tentatively, D is TRBD2 (6 bases). Deletions cut 6 bases from V and 1 base from J, with 16 bases between. CDR1 is DFQATT and CDR2 is SNEGSKA in the germline V gene (reference sequence). The CDR3 is 15 residues long. The CDR3 DNA sequence: TGCAGTGCGAGGGGATTAGCGGATTCCTACAATGAGCAGTTCTTC. It specifies CSARGLADSYNEQFF.

Many counts were recorded for this clonotype. The chain joins TRBV7-9 to TRBJ2-1, with 8 bases that match TRBD2. Trimming at V came to 7 bases and at J to 8 bases, leaving 13 bases not matched to a gene. This CDR3 region has 15 residues. Looked up from germline, CDR1 is SEHNR and CDR2 is FQNEAQ (reference sequence). DNA for the CDR3: TGTGCCAGCACATACAGCGGGAGTCCCTCGGATGAGCAGTTCTTC. Translated, it gives CASTYSGSPSDEQFF. The full variable domain, rest sourced from reference TRBV7-9 and TRBJ2-1, is DTGVSQNPRHKITKRGQNVTFRCDPISEHNRLYWYRQTLGQGPEFLTYFQNEAQLEKSRLLSDRFSAERPKGSFSTLEIQRTEQGDSAMYLCASTYSGSPSDEQFFGPGTRLTVL.